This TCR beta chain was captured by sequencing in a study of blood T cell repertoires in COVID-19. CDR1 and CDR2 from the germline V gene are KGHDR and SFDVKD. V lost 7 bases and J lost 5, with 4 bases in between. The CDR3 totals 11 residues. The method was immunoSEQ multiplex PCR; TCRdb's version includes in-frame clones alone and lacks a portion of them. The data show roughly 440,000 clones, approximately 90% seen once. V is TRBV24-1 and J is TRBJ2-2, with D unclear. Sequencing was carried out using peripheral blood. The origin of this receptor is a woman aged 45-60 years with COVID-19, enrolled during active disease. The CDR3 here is CATRATGELFF. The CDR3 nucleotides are TGTGCCACCAGAGCAACCGGGGAGCTGTTTTTT.